Described below is a single T cell receptor beta chain sequence and its context. What it recognizes is unknown. The sample comes from a study of siplizumab effects on memory and regulatory T cells. Findings and limits, study-wide: Major contributors to the alloresponse seemed to be naive T cells, which also appeared more diverse than memory cells. Proof of suppressive function in proliferating Tregs from siplizumab cultures was not established.

Clones were sequenced by immunoSEQ multiplex PCR, and TCRdb holds only the in-frame ones, with some missing. Among about 64,000 clones, around 96% were seen once, and the ten largest hold 0.095%. This TCR was sampled from a human donor in good health. Sample: naive CD8+ T cells sorted from blood.

CDR3 nucleotide sequence: TGTGCCAAAACTAGCGGTCAATTCGATGAGCAGTTCTTC. Amino acids: CAKTSGQFDEQFF. V is TRBV2 and J is TRBJ2-1; 8 positions match TRBD2. Losses at the gene ends were 10 bases for V and 8 bases for J; bases not matched to a gene: 10. The CDR3 runs to 13 residues. CDR1 and CDR2 (germline): SNHLY, FYNNEI.